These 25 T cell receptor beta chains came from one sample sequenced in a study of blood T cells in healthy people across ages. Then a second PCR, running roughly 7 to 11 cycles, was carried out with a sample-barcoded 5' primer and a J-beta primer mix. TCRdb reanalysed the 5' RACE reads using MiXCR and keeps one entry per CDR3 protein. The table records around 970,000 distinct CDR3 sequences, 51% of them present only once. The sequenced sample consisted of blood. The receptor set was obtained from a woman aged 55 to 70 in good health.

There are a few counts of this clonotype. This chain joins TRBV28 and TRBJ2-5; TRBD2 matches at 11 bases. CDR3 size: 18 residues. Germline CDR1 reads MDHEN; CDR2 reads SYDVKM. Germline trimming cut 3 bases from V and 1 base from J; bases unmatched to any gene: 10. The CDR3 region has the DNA TGTGCCAGCAGTTTGGCCGGACTAGCGGGTGCGGTCCAAGAGACCCAGTACTTC. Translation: CASSLAGLAGAVQETQYF.

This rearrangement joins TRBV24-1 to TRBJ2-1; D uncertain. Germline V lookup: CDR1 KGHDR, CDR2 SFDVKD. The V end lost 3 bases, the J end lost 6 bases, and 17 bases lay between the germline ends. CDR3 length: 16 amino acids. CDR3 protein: CATSDPRSRGFNEQFF. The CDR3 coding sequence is TGTGCCACCAGTGATCCCCGATCTCGAGGTTTCAATGAGCAGTTCTTC.

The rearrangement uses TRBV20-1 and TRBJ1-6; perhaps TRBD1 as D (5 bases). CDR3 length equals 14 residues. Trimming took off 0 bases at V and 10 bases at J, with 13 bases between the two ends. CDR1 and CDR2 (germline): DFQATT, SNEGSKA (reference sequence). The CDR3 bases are TGCAGTGCTAGAGACTGGCAGGGTTACTCACCCCTCCACTTT. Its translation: CSARDWQGYSPLHF.

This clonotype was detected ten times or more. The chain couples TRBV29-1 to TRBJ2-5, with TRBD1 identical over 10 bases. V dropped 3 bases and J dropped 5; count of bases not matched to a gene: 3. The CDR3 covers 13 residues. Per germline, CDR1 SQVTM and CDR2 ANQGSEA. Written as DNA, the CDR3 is TGCAGCGTTGAGACAGGGGGCTTGGAGACCCAGTACTTC. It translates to CSVETGGLETQYF.

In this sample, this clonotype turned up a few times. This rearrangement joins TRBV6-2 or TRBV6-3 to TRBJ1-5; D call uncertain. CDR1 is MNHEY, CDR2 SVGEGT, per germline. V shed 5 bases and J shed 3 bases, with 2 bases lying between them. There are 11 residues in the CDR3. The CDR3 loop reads CASSNNQPQHF. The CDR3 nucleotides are TGTGCCAGCAGTAACAATCAGCCCCAGCATTTT.

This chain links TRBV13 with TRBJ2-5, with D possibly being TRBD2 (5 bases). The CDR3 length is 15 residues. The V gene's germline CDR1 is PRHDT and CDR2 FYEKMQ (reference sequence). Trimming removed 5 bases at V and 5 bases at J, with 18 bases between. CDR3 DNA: TGTGCCAGCAGCCTCACCTTGAGGGAAGGGGAGACCCAGTACTTC. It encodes CASSLTLREGETQYF.

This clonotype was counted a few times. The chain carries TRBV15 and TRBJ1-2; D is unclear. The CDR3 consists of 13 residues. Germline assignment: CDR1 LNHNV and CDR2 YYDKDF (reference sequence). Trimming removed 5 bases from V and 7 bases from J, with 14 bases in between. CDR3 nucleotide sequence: TGTGCCACCAGCCTTAACAGCAGAGGTGGCTACACCTTC. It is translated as CATSLNSRGGYTF.

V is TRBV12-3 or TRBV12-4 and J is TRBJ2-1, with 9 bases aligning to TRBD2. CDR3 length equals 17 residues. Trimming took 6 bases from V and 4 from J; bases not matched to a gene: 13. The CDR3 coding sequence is TGTGCCAGCAGCCCCAGCGGGAGGTGGGAGGTATACAATGAGCAGTTCTTC. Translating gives CASSPSGRWEVYNEQFF.

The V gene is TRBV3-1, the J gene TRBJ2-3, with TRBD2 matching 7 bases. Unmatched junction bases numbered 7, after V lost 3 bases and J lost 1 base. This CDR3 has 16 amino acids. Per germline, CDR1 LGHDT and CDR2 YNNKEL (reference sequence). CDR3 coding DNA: TGTGCCAGCAGCCAGTCTAGCGGTGTGGGCACAGATACGCAGTATTTT. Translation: CASSQSSGVGTDTQYF.

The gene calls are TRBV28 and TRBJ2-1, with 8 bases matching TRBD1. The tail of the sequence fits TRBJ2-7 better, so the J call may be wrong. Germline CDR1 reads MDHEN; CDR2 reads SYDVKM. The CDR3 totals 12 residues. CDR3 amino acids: CAATGVNDEQYF. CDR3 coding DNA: TGTGCCGCGACAGGGGTTAATGACGAGCAGTACTTC.

The CDR3 sequence is CASTSGSGRNEQFF. CDR3 coding DNA: TGTGCCAGCACTTCAGGGAGCGGGAGAAACGAGCAGTTCTTC. This rearrangement joins TRBV12-3 or TRBV12-4 to TRBJ2-1, with 8 bases aligning to TRBD2. The CDR3 has 14 residues. With V trimmed by 7 bases and J by 10 bases, 12 bases remained unmatched.

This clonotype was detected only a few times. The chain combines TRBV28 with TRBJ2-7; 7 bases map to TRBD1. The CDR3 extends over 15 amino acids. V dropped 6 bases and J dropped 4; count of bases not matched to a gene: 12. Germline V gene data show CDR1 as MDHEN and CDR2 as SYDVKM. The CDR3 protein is CASRDRQGGKYEQYF. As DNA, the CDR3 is TGTGCCAGCAGGGATCGACAGGGTGGGAAATACGAGCAGTACTTC. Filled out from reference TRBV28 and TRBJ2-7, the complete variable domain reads DVKVTQSSRYLVKRTGEKVFLECVQDMDHENMFWYRQDPGLGLRLIYFSYDVKMKEKGDIPEGYSVSREKKERFSLILESASTNQTSMYLCASRDRQGGKYEQYFGPGTRLTVT.

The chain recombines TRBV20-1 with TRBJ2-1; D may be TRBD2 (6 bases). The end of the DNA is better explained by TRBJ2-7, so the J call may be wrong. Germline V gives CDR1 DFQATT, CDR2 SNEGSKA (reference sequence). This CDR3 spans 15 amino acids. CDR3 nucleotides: TGCAGTGCTAGATCTGCGGGGAGAGAGTCCGGAGAGCAGTACTTC. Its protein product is CSARSAGRESGEQYF.

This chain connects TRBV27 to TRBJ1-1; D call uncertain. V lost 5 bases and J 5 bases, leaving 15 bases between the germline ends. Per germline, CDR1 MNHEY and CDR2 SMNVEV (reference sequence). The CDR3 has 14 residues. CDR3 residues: CASSPLQINTEAFF. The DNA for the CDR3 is TGTGCCAGCAGTCCTCTACAAATAAATACTGAAGCTTTCTTT.

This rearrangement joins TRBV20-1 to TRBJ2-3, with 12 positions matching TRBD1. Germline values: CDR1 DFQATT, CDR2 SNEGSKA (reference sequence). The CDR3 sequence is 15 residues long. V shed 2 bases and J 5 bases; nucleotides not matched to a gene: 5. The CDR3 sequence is CSARKGTGGVDTQYF. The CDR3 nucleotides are TGCAGTGCTAGAAAGGGGACAGGGGGCGTAGATACGCAGTATTTT.

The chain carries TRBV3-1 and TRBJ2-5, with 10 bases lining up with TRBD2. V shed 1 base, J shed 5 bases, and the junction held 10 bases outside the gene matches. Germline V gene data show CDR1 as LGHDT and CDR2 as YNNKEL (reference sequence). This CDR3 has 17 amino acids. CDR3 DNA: TGTGCCAGCAGCCAAGTGGTCAGCGGGAGGGTTGGGGAGACCCAGTACTTC. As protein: CASSQVVSGRVGETQYF.

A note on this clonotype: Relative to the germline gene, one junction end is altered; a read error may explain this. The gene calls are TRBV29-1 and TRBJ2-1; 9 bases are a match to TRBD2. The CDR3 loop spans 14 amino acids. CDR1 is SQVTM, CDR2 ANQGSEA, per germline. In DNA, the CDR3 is TGCAGCGCAGAGTTAGCGGGAGCCTACAATGGGCAGTTCTTC. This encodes CSAELAGAYNGQFF.

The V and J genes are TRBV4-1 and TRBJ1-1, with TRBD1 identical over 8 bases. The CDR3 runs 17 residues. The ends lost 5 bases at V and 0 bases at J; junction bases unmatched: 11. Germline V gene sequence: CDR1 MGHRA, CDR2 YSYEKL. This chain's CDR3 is CASSSIPGQALNTEAFF. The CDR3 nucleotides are TGCGCCAGCAGCTCCATTCCGGGACAGGCCCTGAACACTGAAGCTTTCTTT.

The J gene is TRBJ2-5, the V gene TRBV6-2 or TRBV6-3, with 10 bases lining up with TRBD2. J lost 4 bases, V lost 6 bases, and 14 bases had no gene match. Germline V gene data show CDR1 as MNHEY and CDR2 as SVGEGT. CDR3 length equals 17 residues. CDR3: CASRPGLLAGGGETQYF. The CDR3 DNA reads TGTGCCAGCAGACCCGGATTATTAGCGGGAGGAGGAGAGACCCAGTACTTC.

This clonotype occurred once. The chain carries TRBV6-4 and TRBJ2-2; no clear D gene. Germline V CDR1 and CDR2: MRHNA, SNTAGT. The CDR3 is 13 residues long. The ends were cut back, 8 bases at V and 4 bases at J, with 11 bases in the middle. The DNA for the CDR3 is TGTGCCAGCGGATCAAGGGTCACCGGGGAGCTGTTTTTT. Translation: CASGSRVTGELFF.

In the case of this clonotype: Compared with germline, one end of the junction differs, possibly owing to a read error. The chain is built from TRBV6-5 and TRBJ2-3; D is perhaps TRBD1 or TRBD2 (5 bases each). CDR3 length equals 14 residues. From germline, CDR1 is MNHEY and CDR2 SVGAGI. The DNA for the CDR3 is TGTGCCAGCAGTTACGTAGGGAGTACAGGTACGCAGTATTTT. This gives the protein CASSYVGSTGTQYF.

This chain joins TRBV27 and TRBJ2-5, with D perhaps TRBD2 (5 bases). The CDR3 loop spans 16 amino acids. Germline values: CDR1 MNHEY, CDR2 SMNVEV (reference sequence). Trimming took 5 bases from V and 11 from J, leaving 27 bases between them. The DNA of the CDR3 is TGTGCCAGCAGTGGCGGTGTGGACTGGGATTATAATGAGCAGTACTTC. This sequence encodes CASSGGVDWDYNEQYF.

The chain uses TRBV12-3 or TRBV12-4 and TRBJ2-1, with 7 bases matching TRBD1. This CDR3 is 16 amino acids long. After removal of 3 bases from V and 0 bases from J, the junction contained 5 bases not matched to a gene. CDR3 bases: TGTGCCAGCAGTTTCACAGGGGCCAGCTCCTACAATGAGCAGTTCTTC. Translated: CASSFTGASSYNEQFF.

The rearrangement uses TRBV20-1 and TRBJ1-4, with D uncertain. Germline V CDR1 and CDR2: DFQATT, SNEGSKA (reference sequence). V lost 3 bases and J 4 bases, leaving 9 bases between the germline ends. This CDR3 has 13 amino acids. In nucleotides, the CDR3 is TGCAGTGCTAGTGGGGATGGTAATGAAAAACTGTTTTTT. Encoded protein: CSASGDGNEKLFF.

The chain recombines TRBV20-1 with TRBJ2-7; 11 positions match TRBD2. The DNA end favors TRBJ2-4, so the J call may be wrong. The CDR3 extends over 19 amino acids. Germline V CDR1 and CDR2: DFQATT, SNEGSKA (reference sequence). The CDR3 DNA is TGCAGTGCTAGGATTTCGGGACTAGCGGTTACCTTAGCCAAAAACATTCAGTACTTC. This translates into CSARISGLAVTLAKNIQYF.